Presented here are 5 T cell receptor beta chains from one specimen sequenced in a study of human T cells and chemical hapten exposure. Time point described: patch test 3, about 24 weeks after DPC sensitization. Treatment: therapeutic diphenylcyclopropenone sensitization with weekly scalp DPC. One entry per CDR3 protein, called by TCRdb with MiXCR from the RACE reads. This table holds 82,000 or so distinct CDR3 sequences, around 13% found once. The sample consisted of whole blood, taken in connection with sensitization to the hapten diphenylcyclopropenone (DPC). These receptors were obtained from a woman aged 45-65 years with alopecia areata. Some clones in this sample may be carry-over from other donors' samples.

In this sample, this clonotype turned up many times. Written as DNA, the CDR3 is TGTGCCAGCAGCCCGACAGGACCTTACAATGAGCAGTTCTTC. Protein sequence: CASSPTGPYNEQFF. The genes are TRBV5-5 and TRBJ2-1; possible D gene TRBD1, 6 bases. CDR3 length equals 14 residues. In germline, CDR1 is SGHKS, CDR2 YYEKEE (reference sequence). V was shortened by 4 bases and J by 4 bases, with 12 bases between the two germline ends.

This clonotype was detected a few times. In DNA form, the CDR3 reads TGTGCCAGCAGCTTTAATAGCGGGAGGGCCGGGTACATTCAGTACTTC. This gives the protein CASSFNSGRAGYIQYF. V and J are TRBV11-2 and TRBJ2-4; 11 nucleotides agree with TRBD2. Germline V gives CDR1 SGHAT, CDR2 FQNNGV. V lost 3 bases, J lost 8 bases, and 9 bases stayed unmatched. CDR3 length equals 16 residues.

The sample holds a few counts of this clonotype. The J gene is TRBJ1-2, the V gene TRBV7-9; unclear D gene. The CDR3 is 11 residues long. V shed 6 bases and J shed 4 bases, with 6 bases lying between them. Germline V CDR1 and CDR2: SEHNR, FQNEAQ (reference sequence). CDR3 DNA sequence: TGTGCCAGCAGTCGTACCTATGGCTACACCTTC. Amino acid sequence: CASSRTYGYTF.

This clonotype came up many times. The genes are TRBV27 and TRBJ1-5; D not resolved. The ends were cut back, 8 bases at V and 12 bases at J, with 17 bases in the middle. Germline loops: CDR1 MNHEY, CDR2 SMNVEV (reference sequence). CDR3 length: 12 residues. CDR3 protein: CASGFTNGDQHF. CDR3 in DNA: TGTGCCAGCGGATTTACGAACGGAGACCAGCATTTT.

Ten or more counts support this clonotype. The CDR3 sequence: CASLSYEQYF. CDR3 DNA: TGTGCCAGCCTCTCCTACGAGCAGTACTTC. The V gene is TRBV6-4, the J gene TRBJ2-7; D unresolved. The CDR3 sequence is 10 residues long. V lost 8 bases to trimming and J lost 0 bases, with 2 bases between them. CDR1 MRHNA and CDR2 SNTAGT come from the germline V gene.